Reported below is one TCR beta chain. Under the authors' procedure: Nucleated cell counts were estimated from reference gene primer amplification. Repertoires were generated with immunoSEQ multiplex PCR, while TCRdb's copy carries only in-frame clones and drops some. V, J and clone size were drawn from that table, and D and trimming were deduced from the DNA. The sample lists roughly 120,000 clones; approximately 85% were seen once. Seattle's enrolled individuals joined amid active infection and were then monitored longitudinally. This entry belongs to a study of blood T cell repertoires in COVID-19. Across the whole study: Material from acute and convalescent COVID-19 was sourced from the United States, Italy and Spain. PBMCs, B-cell-depleted T cells, or T cells provided the cDNA or gDNA that made up the material.

Sequenced sample: peripheral blood. The receptor was isolated from an elderly woman with COVID-19, enrolled during active disease.

CDR3 protein: CASSLKTGTGNTIYF. The CDR3 DNA sequence: TGTGCCAGCAGCTTGAAGACAGGCACTGGAAACACCATATATTTT. V usage is TRBV5-8 and J usage is TRBJ1-3; possibly TRBD1 for D (6 bases). Trimming took off 1 base at V and 2 bases at J, with 10 bases between the two ends. This CDR3 region has 15 residues. CDR1 and CDR2 from the germline V gene are SGHTS and YDEGEE. The whole variable domain, remainder taken from reference TRBV5-8 and TRBJ1-3, is EAGVTQSPTHLIKTRGQQATLRCSPISGHTSVYWYQQALGLGLQFLLWYDEGEERNRGNFPPRFSGRQFPNYSSELNVNALELEDSALYLCASSLKTGTGNTIYFGEGSWLTVV.